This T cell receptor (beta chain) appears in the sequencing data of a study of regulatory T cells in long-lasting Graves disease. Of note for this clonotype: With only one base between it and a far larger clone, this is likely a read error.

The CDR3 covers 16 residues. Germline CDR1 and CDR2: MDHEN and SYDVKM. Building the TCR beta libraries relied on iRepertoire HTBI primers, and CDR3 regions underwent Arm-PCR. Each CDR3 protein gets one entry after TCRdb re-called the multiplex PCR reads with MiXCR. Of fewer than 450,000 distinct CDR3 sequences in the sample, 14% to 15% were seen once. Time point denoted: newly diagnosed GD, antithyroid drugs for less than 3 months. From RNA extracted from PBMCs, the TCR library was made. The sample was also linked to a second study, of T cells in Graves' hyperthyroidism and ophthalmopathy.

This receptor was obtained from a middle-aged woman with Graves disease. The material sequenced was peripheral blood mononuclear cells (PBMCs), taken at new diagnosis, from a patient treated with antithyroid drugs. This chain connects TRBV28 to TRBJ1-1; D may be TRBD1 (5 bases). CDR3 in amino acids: CAIIRQRVRQETEASF. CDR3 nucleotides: TGTGCCATCATAAGACAGAGAGTGCGACAAGAAACTGAAGCTTCCTTT.